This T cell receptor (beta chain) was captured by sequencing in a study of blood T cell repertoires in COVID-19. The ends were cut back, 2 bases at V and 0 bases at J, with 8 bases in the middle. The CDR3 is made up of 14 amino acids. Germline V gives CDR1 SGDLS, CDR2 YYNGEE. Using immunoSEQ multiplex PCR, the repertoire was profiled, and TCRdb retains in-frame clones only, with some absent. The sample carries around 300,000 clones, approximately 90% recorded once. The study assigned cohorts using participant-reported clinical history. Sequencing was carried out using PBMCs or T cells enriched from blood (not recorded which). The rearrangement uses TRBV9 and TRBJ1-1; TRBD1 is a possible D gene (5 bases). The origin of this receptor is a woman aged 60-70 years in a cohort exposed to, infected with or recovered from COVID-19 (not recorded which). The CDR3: CASSVGLMNTEAFF. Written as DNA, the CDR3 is TGTGCCAGCAGCGTGGGGCTGATGAACACTGAAGCTTTCTTT.